Listed here is a single TCR beta chain. As yet, its antigen is unknown. The CDR3 consists of 16 residues. The germline V and J ends were trimmed by 5 bases and 8 bases, with 24 bases remaining between them. Germline V gene lookup returns CDR1 MNHEY and CDR2 SMNVEV (reference sequence). The data were obtained in a study of shared clonotypes between healthy human individuals. Libraries were prepared by immunoSEQ multiplex PCR; TCRdb keeps only in-frame clonotypes and omits some of them. The sample lists some 2,500,000 clones, under 95% occurring once. Study-wide points: Generally, naive subsets (rather than memory subsets) showed larger estimated richness.

The specimen sequenced was naive CD4+ T cells from PBMCs. Subset: CD45RA+ positively selected. The TCR was taken from a man younger than 35 in good health. Some clones in this sample may be carry-over from other donors' samples. V is TRBV27 and J is TRBJ1-2; perhaps TRBD1 as D (5 bases). The CDR3 DNA follows: TGTGCCAGCAGTAGAGAGGCGACCGGGACCCCGAAGGGCTACACCTTC. Translation: CASSREATGTPKGYTF.